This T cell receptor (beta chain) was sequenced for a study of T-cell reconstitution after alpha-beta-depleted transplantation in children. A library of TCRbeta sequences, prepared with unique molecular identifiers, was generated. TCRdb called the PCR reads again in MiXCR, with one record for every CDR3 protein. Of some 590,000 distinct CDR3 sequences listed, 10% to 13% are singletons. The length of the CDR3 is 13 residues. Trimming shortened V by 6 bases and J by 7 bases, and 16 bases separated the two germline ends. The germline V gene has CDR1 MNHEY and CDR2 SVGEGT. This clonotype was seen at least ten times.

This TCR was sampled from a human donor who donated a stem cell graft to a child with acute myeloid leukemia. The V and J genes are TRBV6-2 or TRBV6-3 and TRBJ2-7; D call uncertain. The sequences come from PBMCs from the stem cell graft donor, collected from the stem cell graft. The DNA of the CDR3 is TGTGCCAGCAGCCCCTTCAGGAGCGATGAGCAGTACTTC. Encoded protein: CASSPFRSDEQYF.